This T cell receptor (beta chain) was identified during a study of response to subunit inactivated influenza vaccine. TCRdb re-analysed the RT-PCR reads in MiXCR, keeping a single row per CDR3 protein. The sample has a few hundred thousand distinct CDR3 sequences, about 11% seen once. The sample also formed part of further work on T cells expressing NK-cell markers. As that report states: It was by 5'RACE template switching with UMIs that TCR beta cDNA was made. One of eight sequenced donors was HCMV-seronegative; the other seven were seropositive. In several experiments, sorting was confined to alpha-beta TCR T cells through use of an anti-gamma-delta TCR antibody.

The source of this sequence is a man aged 50-59 years who received an inactivated influenza vaccine. Sequencing was performed on PBMCs from blood, taken on the day of vaccination.

In DNA, the CDR3 is TGTGCCTGGTCGTCGGGGTACAATGAGCAGTTCTTC. This gives the protein CAWSSGYNEQFF. The chain combines TRBV30 with TRBJ2-1; a possible D gene is TRBD2 (5 bases). V lost 5 bases to trimming and J lost 4 bases, with 9 bases between them. Per the germline V gene, CDR1 is GTSNPN and CDR2 is SVGIG (reference sequence). The length of the CDR3 is 12 residues.